These 19 T cell receptor beta chains share one sample of origin, sequenced in a study of patients and donors after allogeneic stem cell transplantation. MiXCR, run by TCRdb on the RT-PCR reads, gives a single entry per CDR3 protein. The data contain roughly 880,000 distinct CDR3 sequences, approximately 18% of them singletons. Sequencing input: blood, either unsorted or a sorted T cell fraction (not recorded which). These receptors all come from a human donor who was either an allogeneic HSCT recipient or a stem cell or donor lymphocyte infusion donor (not recorded which). It is not recorded whose cells these are; they may come from a transplant donor.

V and J are TRBV12-3 or TRBV12-4 and TRBJ1-4; D possibly corresponds to TRBD1 (6 bases). With 6 bases removed from V and 7 bases from J, the gap between germline ends came to 12 bases. The CDR3 has 13 residues. The CDR3 protein is CASRKQGTEKLFF. CDR3 coding DNA: TGTGCCAGCAGGAAACAGGGAACTGAAAAACTGTTTTTT.

This clonotype turned up a few times. This chain joins TRBV24-1 and TRBJ2-1; TRBD2 agrees at 14 bases. V lost 7 bases to trimming and J lost 8 bases; unmatched junction nucleotides: 0. Germline lookup yields CDR1 KGHDR and CDR2 SFDVKD. The CDR3 runs to 13 residues. The CDR3 DNA is TGTGCCACCAGGACTAGCGGGAGGGATGAGCAGTTCTTC. Its translation: CATRTSGRDEQFF.

The chain uses TRBV14 and TRBJ1-2; D is uncertain. The CDR3 loop spans 13 amino acids. Trimming stripped 3 bases from V and 4 bases from J, with 9 bases between. Germline values: CDR1 SGHDN, CDR2 FVKESK. The CDR3 spells CASSHDPSYGYTF. In DNA form, the CDR3 reads TGTGCCAGCAGCCATGACCCATCCTATGGCTACACCTTC.

In its sample, this clonotype was seen a few times. The rearrangement joins TRBV7-9 to TRBJ2-1; D ambiguous. CDR1 and CDR2 from the germline V gene are SEHNR and FQNEAQ (reference sequence). The ends were cut back, 1 base at V and 5 bases at J, with 9 bases in the middle. This CDR3 is 14 amino acids long. The CDR3 DNA reads TGTGCCAGCAGCTTAGGAAGGGCAAACAATGAGCAGTTCTTC. This translates into CASSLGRANNEQFF.

The table lists this clonotype with a few counts. The gene calls are TRBV4-1 and TRBJ1-1; D gene ambiguous. This CDR3 is built from 15 residues. Germline CDR1 is MGHRA and CDR2 is YSYEKL. V dropped 0 bases and J dropped 14 bases, with 22 bases sitting between them. The CDR3 bases are TGCGCCAGCAGCCAAGAGGTCGGGAGACTGTGGGAGAGGTTCTTT. This codes for CASSQEVGRLWERFF.

The chain links TRBV12-3 or TRBV12-4 to TRBJ2-1, with 8 positions matching TRBD1. This CDR3 has 15 amino acids. The V segment lost 5 bases and the J segment 11 bases; nucleotides outside the gene matches: 14. CDR3 sequence (DNA): TGTGCCAGCAGTCCACGGACAGGGAGCCCCGGGAAGCAGTTCTTC. The encoded protein is CASSPRTGSPGKQFF.

This clonotype was counted at least ten times. As DNA, the CDR3 is TGTGCCAGCAGAGCGCCGGGACTCCCCTACGAGCAGTACTTC. Translation gives CASRAPGLPYEQYF. V is TRBV25-1 and J is TRBJ2-7; D possibly corresponds to TRBD2 (6 bases). The CDR3 extends over 14 amino acids. The germline CDR1 and CDR2 sequences are MGHDK and SYGVNS. V gave up 6 bases and J gave up 2 bases, with 14 bases separating them.

This clonotype was observed a handful of times. The rearrangement joins TRBV20-1 to TRBJ2-3, with TRBD2 matching over 14 bases. The CDR3 is 16 amino acids. CDR1 and CDR2 from the germline V gene are DFQATT and SNEGSKA (reference sequence). The J segment lost 6 bases and the V segment lost 2 bases, leaving 7 bases of the junction unmatched. The CDR3 reads CSARRGLAGETDTQYF. CDR3 coding DNA: TGCAGTGCTAGAAGGGGACTAGCGGGAGAAACGGATACGCAGTATTTT.

The V gene is TRBV20-1, the J gene TRBJ2-1, with TRBD2 matching over 10 bases. Germline lookup yields CDR1 DFQATT and CDR2 SNEGSKA (reference sequence). This CDR3 is built from 18 residues. V lost 2 bases to trimming and J lost 0 bases; unmatched junction nucleotides: 10. Written as DNA, the CDR3 is TGCAGTGCTAGATCACTTAGACTAGCGGGCTACTCCTACAATGAGCAGTTCTTC. It specifies CSARSLRLAGYSYNEQFF.

This clonotype was observed a few times. The chain couples TRBV20-1 to TRBJ1-2, with TRBD1 identical over 7 bases. Germline values: CDR1 DFQATT, CDR2 SNEGSKA (reference sequence). J lost 8 bases, V lost 5 bases, and 11 bases had no gene match. CDR3 size: 13 residues. The CDR3 sequence: CSAPDRLTIGYTF. The CDR3 DNA reads TGCAGTGCTCCGGACAGGCTGACTATCGGCTACACCTTC.

The sample holds a few counts of this clonotype. This CDR3 reads CASMTTPGQGTDTQYF. Here the CDR3 DNA reads TGTGCCAGCATGACCACCCCGGGACAGGGCACAGATACGCAGTATTTT. V gene TRBV7-2 combines with J gene TRBJ2-3; 8 bases are a match to TRBD1. Losses at the gene ends were 7 bases for V and 1 base for J; bases not matched to a gene: 10. The length of the CDR3 is 16 residues. Germline values: CDR1 SGHTA, CDR2 FQGNSA. The full variable domain, completed using reference TRBV7-2 and TRBJ2-3, is GAGVSQSPSNKVTEKGKDVELRCDPISGHTALYWYRQSLGQGLEFLIYFQGNSAPDKSGLPSDRFSAERTGGSVSTLTIQRTQQEDSAVYLCASMTTPGQGTDTQYFGPGTRLTVL.

This clonotype was observed once. It is likely a read error, because the conserved phenylalanine at the end of the CDR3 is missing. The gene calls are TRBV3-1 and TRBJ2-7; 8 bases match TRBD1. Germline-derived CDR1 and CDR2 are LGHDT and YNNKEL (reference sequence). This CDR3 spans 12 amino acids. The ends lost 4 bases at V and 6 bases at J; junction bases unmatched: 2. The CDR3 region is CASSRTGFEQYL. CDR3 in DNA: TGTGCCAGCAGCCGGACAGGGTTCGAGCAGTACCTC.

This clonotype was observed a few times. The final CDR3 position lacks the conserved phenylalanine or tryptophan, pointing to a likely read error. This rearrangement joins TRBV12-3 or TRBV12-4 to TRBJ1-1; no clear D gene. There are 13 residues in the CDR3. V dropped 5 bases and J dropped 3 bases, with 10 bases sitting between them. The CDR3, as DNA: TGTGCCAGCAGTCCCCCCCCCCACACTGAAGCTTTCTGT. It translates to CASSPPPHTEAFC.

The gene calls are TRBV12-3 or TRBV12-4 and TRBJ2-3; D is unclear. The V end was cut by 4 bases, the J end by 4 bases, with 15 bases between. This CDR3 contains 15 residues. The CDR3 DNA sequence: TGTGCCAGCAGTTCCCTCACCCAGATGGCAGATACGCAGTATTTT. This encodes CASSSLTQMADTQYF.

This clonotype has ten or more counts. V and J are TRBV7-2 and TRBJ1-6, with TRBD1 identical over 10 bases. CDR3 length equals 16 residues. Germline trimming cut 5 bases from V and 9 bases from J; bases unmatched to any gene: 10. Germline CDR1 reads SGHTA; CDR2 reads FQGNSA. This chain's CDR3 is CASSREGTGVSSPLHF. The CDR3 DNA reads as TGTGCCAGCAGCCGCGAAGGGACAGGGGTCAGTTCACCCCTCCACTTT.

This clonotype appeared a few times. The rearrangement joins TRBV10-3 to TRBJ2-3, with 8 bases lining up with TRBD2. The CDR3 is 16 residues long. Germline values: CDR1 ENHRY, CDR2 SYGVKD. V trimming: 2 bases; J trimming: 6 bases; junction bases outside the gene matches: 10. In DNA, the CDR3 is TGTGCCATCAGTGAGAAGAGCGGGAGTAATTCTGATACGCAGTATTTT. Translation gives CAISEKSGSNSDTQYF.

This clonotype has more than one count but fewer than ten. The genes are TRBV7-2 and TRBJ2-1; no reliable D call. Trimming shortened V by 2 bases and J by 7 bases, and 12 bases separated the two germline ends. Germline CDR1 is SGHTA and CDR2 is FQGNSA. The CDR3 is made up of 14 amino acids. The CDR3 reads CASSLFRVTNEQFF. CDR3 DNA: TGTGCCAGCAGCTTATTCCGGGTGACGAATGAGCAGTTCTTC.

There are a few counts of this clonotype. The rearrangement joins TRBV7-8 to TRBJ2-7; unclear D gene. V lost 1 base and J lost 5, with 9 bases in between. The CDR3 has 13 residues. Germline-derived CDR1 and CDR2 are SGHVS and FQNEAQ. The CDR3 coding sequence is TGTGCCAGCAGCTTAGTACAGACCCACGAGCAGTACTTC. This translates into CASSLVQTHEQYF.

This clonotype has just a few counts. V gene TRBV12-3 or TRBV12-4 combines with J gene TRBJ2-7; unclear D gene. V lost 5 bases and J lost 1, with 12 bases in between. CDR3 size: 14 residues. In DNA, the CDR3 is TGTGCCAGCAGTCCCGGGCACAATTCCTACGAGCAGTACTTC. Protein product: CASSPGHNSYEQYF.